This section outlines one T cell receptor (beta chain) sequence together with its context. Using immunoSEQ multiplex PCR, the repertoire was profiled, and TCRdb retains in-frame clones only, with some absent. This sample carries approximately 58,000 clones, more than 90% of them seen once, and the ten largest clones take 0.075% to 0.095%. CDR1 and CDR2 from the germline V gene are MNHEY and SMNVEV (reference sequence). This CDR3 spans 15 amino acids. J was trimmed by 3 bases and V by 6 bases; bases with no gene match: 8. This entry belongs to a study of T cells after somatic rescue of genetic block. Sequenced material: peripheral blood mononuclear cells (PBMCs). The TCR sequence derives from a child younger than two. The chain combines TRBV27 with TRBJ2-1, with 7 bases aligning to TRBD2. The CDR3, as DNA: TGTGCCAGCAGCTATAGCGGGCTCCTCTACAATGAGCAGTTCTTC. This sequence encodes CASSYSGLLYNEQFF.